These T cell receptor beta chains were read from a single sample in a study of T cell repertoires in cytomegalovirus infection. From the reads, TCRdb called clonotypes with MiXCR, one entry per CDR3 protein. The sample has 900,000 to 950,000 distinct CDR3 sequences; about 33% are singletons. Their cognate antigens are unknown. Here the sequenced sample was cultured CD8+ T cells from PBMCs, taken from culture after CMV antigen stimulation. The receptors derive from a human donor in good health (CMV status not recorded). Some clones in this sample may be carry-over from other donors' samples. The conserved cysteine and the conserved F or W are not part of the CDR3 here.

V: TRBV7-9; CDR3: ASSLVQGLVEQY
V: TRBV7-4; CDR3: ASSSETGAAYGYT
V: TRBV19; CDR3: ASSSSGYQETQY
V: TRBV18; CDR3: ASSLRKRLGTDLSNQPQH
V: TRBV29-1; CDR3: SGRANTGELF
V: TRBV20-1; CDR3: SARIPLRYYNEQF
V: TRBV5-1; CDR3: ASSSEVGTEAF
V: TRBV10-3; CDR3: AISETGLAGSYNEQF
V: TRBV7-9; CDR3: ASSLSSREVHNEQF
V: TRBV18; CDR3: ASSPFRAGGPNNEQF
V: TRBV18; CDR3: ASSPGSTNEKLF
V: TRBV15; CDR3: ATSARDSVQQY
V: TRBV11-2; CDR3: ASSSGPGQAETQY
V: TRBV12-3/TRBV12-4; CDR3: ASRLARTDTQY
V: TRBV20-1; CDR3: SALRDTEAF
V: TRBV9; CDR3: ASSSKDRGASNEQF
V: TRBV7-9; CDR3: ASSLDFAYEQY
V: TRBV6-5; CDR3: ASNPDWNTEAF
V: TRBV2; CDR3: ALASANTGELF
V: TRBV5-4; CDR3: ASSRLRELNGELF
V: TRBV18; CDR3: ASSADLIDQPQH
V: TRBV27; CDR3: ASSLSGRGGFYGYT
V: TRBV20-1; CDR3: SARAGGGSNQPQH
V: TRBV7-2; CDR3: ASSLAQGARGYT
V: TRBV6-1; CDR3: ASSEALASTDTQY
V: TRBV13; CDR3: ASSSPGTSTDTQY
V: TRBV6-2/TRBV6-3; CDR3: ASSYQGEDQPQH
V: TRBV7-9; CDR3: ASRNGHQSSYNEQF
V: TRBV29-1; CDR3: SVEWRGAPKNIQY
V: TRBV6-6; CDR3: ASSRDGGRTDTQY
V: TRBV12-3/TRBV12-4; CDR3: ASSKSDTQY
V: TRBV24-1; CDR3: ATRMGQNTEAF
V: TRBV29-1; CDR3: SVPDRGLTEAF
V: TRBV20-1; CDR3: SANPNYNSPLH
V: TRBV11-2; CDR3: ASSPPGQGAFHSPYNEQF
V: TRBV24-1; CDR3: ATSDPLAGARYTDTQY
V: TRBV6-5; CDR3: ASSYSTTGGDEQY
V: TRBV6-2/TRBV6-3; CDR3: ASSYRGFDTGELF
V: TRBV28; CDR3: ASIFRGQFGSNQPQH
V: TRBV12-3/TRBV12-4; CDR3: ASSLVGDTDTQY
V: TRBV6-5; CDR3: ASSSPGQGEFFGYT
V: TRBV4-1; CDR3: ASSQDEGKQRGGIPEQF
V: TRBV6-6; CDR3: ASSYSPGGFTGELF
V: TRBV6-1; CDR3: ASRAGTEYEQY
V: TRBV7-9; CDR3: VSSPGQSFYEQY
V: TRBV7-6; CDR3: ASSLEEGAVNTEAF
V: TRBV7-9; CDR3: ASSFEYEQY
V: TRBV24-1; CDR3: ATSDLEEGDTQY
V: TRBV5-4; CDR3: ASSLFGRDSGEQY
V: TRBV5-6; CDR3: ANSIRGRDYGYT
V: TRBV6-5; CDR3: ASTPLAGETQY
V: TRBV6-6; CDR3: ASRDRIDSNQPQH
V: TRBV27; CDR3: ASGSGYSNQPQH
V: TRBV7-9; CDR3: ASSPSGTGLNYGYT